A single sample gave rise to the 25 T cell receptor beta chains below, sequenced in a study of neurological immune-mediated disorders. As to time point: longitudinal time-point 3. TCRdb recomputed calls from the 5' RACE reads with MiXCR, one row per CDR3 protein. The sample consists of more than 75,000 distinct CDR3 sequences, 4.3% of them appearing once. The sample comprised PBMCs. These receptors came from a woman aged 55-69 years with multiple sclerosis.

This clonotype is labeled as medium-sized (0.01 to 0.1%). The chain couples TRBV5-1 to TRBJ1-1; D uncertain. The CDR3 extends over 13 amino acids. From germline, CDR1 is SGHRS and CDR2 YFSETQ. V was pared by 4 bases and J by 1 base, with 8 bases between. The CDR3: CASSLTTNTEAFF. CDR3 in DNA: TGCGCCAGCAGCCTTACAACGAACACTGAAGCTTTCTTT.

This clonotype was recorded many times. V usage is TRBV6-5 and J usage is TRBJ1-3; D not resolved. V was clipped by 2 bases and J by 4 bases, with 9 bases between them. Germline assignment: CDR1 MNHEY and CDR2 SVGAGI. The CDR3 has 14 residues. The CDR3 DNA is TGTGCCAGCAGTTACAGCACAGTAGGAAACACCATATATTTT. Protein: CASSYSTVGNTIYF.

The sample holds many counts of this clonotype. J is TRBJ2-7 and V is TRBV2; D is undetermined. Trimming removed 7 bases from V and 2 bases from J, with 12 bases in between. There are 13 residues in the CDR3. CDR1 and CDR2 (germline): SNHLY, FYNNEI. CDR3 amino acids: CASIKVSPYEQYF. In nucleotides, the CDR3 is TGTGCCAGCATCAAAGTGTCCCCCTACGAGCAGTACTTC.

V and J are TRBV24-1 and TRBJ2-7, with a weak D call TRBD2 (6 bases). This CDR3 has 14 amino acids. Germline V CDR1 and CDR2: KGHDR, SFDVKD. The ends were cut back, 3 bases at V and 1 base at J, with 9 bases in the middle. In DNA, the CDR3 is TGTGCCACCAGTGATCCGGGGGATTCCTACGAGCAGTACTTC. Amino acids: CATSDPGDSYEQYF.

Ten or more counts support this clonotype. The rearrangement uses TRBV3-1 and TRBJ1-1; D is perhaps TRBD1 (5 bases). Germline V gene sequence: CDR1 LGHDT, CDR2 YNNKEL (reference sequence). Trimming cost V 2 bases and J 7 bases, with 17 bases left between them. This CDR3 spans 15 amino acids. CDR3 sequence reads: CASSQTGVRSGEAFF. CDR3 sequence (DNA): TGTGCCAGCAGCCAAACGGGGGTCCGATCAGGTGAAGCTTTCTTT.

This clonotype occurred many times. The rearrangement links TRBV5-1 to TRBJ2-3, with 8 bases that match TRBD2. Trimming at V came to 7 bases and at J to 2 bases, leaving 9 bases not matched to a gene. The CDR3 totals 15 residues. The germline gives CDR1 SGHRS, CDR2 YFSETQ. The DNA for the CDR3 is TGCGCCAGCGGCCGTAGCGGGGACGACACAGATACGCAGTATTTT. The encoded protein is CASGRSGDDTDTQYF. Combining the CDR3 with reference TRBV5-1 and TRBJ2-3 gives the whole variable domain KAGVTQTPRYLIKTRGQQVTLSCSPISGHRSVSWYQQTPGQGLQFLFEYFSETQRNKGNFPGRFSGRQFSNSRSEMNVSTLELGDSALYLCASGRSGDDTDTQYFGPGTRLTVL.

This clonotype was seen repeatedly, ten times or more. V is TRBV11-3 and J is TRBJ2-3; D not resolved. This CDR3 region has 13 residues. CDR1 and CDR2 (germline): SGHNT, YENEEA. Trimming left V 2 bases short and J 6 bases short, with 9 bases between. In nucleotides, the CDR3 is TGTGCCAGCAGCTTAAGTTGGCGGGATACGCAGTATTTT. Amino acids: CASSLSWRDTQYF.

The chain employs TRBV6-6 and TRBJ2-7; maybe TRBD2 (5 bases). The V and J ends lost 8 bases and 1 base respectively, with 12 bases between them. Per germline, CDR1 MNHNY and CDR2 SVGAGI (reference sequence). The CDR3 covers 13 residues. The CDR3 DNA is TGTGCCAGCGATAATCCGGGATCCTACGAGCAGTACTTC. Amino acids: CASDNPGSYEQYF.

This clonotype was detected ten times or more. This rearrangement joins TRBV20-1 to TRBJ2-2; possible D gene TRBD1, 5 bases. V lost 6 bases and J lost 3, with 14 bases in between. The germline V gene encodes CDR1 DFQATT and CDR2 SNEGSKA (reference sequence). There are 14 residues in the CDR3. The CDR3 loop is CSASRGLDTGELFF. The CDR3 bases are TGCAGTGCCAGTAGGGGTTTGGACACCGGGGAGCTGTTTTTT.

This clonotype appeared many times. The genes are TRBV10-3 and TRBJ2-3; the match to TRBD2 covers 10 bases. V shed 6 bases, J shed 0 bases, and the junction held 9 bases outside the gene matches. Germline CDR1 and CDR2: ENHRY and SYGVKD. The CDR3 runs 17 residues. Here the CDR3 DNA reads TGTGCCATCAGGGGAACCTCTAGCGGGGGTAGCACAGATACGCAGTATTTT. It specifies CAIRGTSSGGSTDTQYF.

This clonotype came up many times. This chain uses TRBV6-2 or TRBV6-3 with TRBJ2-3, with D tentatively TRBD2 (6 bases). V was cut by 6 bases and J by 2 bases, with 12 bases left in between. The CDR3 length is 14 residues. Per germline, CDR1 MNHEY and CDR2 SVGEGT. The CDR3 region is CASSPGLPTDTQYF. DNA of the CDR3: TGTGCCAGCAGCCCAGGACTACCCACAGATACGCAGTATTTT.

The sample holds many counts of this clonotype. The chain carries TRBV5-1 and TRBJ2-2, with D possibly being TRBD1 (5 bases). Deletions cut 4 bases from V and 0 bases from J, with 16 bases between. From germline, CDR1 is SGHRS and CDR2 YFSETQ. The CDR3 covers 17 residues. The CDR3: CASSMLSGQANTGELFF. Here the CDR3 DNA reads TGCGCCAGCAGCATGCTCTCAGGGCAGGCGAACACCGGGGAGCTGTTTTTT.

In its sample, this clonotype was seen many times. V gene TRBV3-1 combines with J gene TRBJ2-7; weak D call: TRBD1 (6 bases). Trimming removed 5 bases from V and 5 bases from J, with 13 bases in between. The CDR3 consists of 13 residues. Germline lookup yields CDR1 LGHDT and CDR2 YNNKEL (reference sequence). CDR3 amino acids: CASSMTGFHEQYF. CDR3 sequence (DNA): TGTGCCAGCAGCATGACAGGTTTCCACGAGCAGTACTTC.

Comment on this clonotype: A read error may explain this, as a much larger clone is one base away. The chain couples TRBV7-2 to TRBJ2-5, with TRBD2 identical over 7 bases. V trimming: 3 bases; J trimming: 3 bases; junction bases outside the gene matches: 4. Germline values: CDR1 SGHTA, CDR2 FQGNSA. The length of the CDR3 is 14 residues. CDR3 in amino acids: CASSFGGTKETQYF. Written as DNA, the CDR3 is TGTGCCAGCAGCTTCGGGGGGACCAAAGAGACCCAGTACTTC.

This clonotype was observed at least ten times. The chain employs TRBV3-1 and TRBJ2-5, with unresolved D. Germline loops: CDR1 LGHDT, CDR2 YNNKEL (reference sequence). With 4 bases removed from V and 4 bases from J, the gap between germline ends came to 16 bases. The CDR3 consists of 15 residues. The CDR3 sequence: CASSPYRKLGETQYF. DNA for the CDR3: TGTGCCAGCAGCCCATACAGAAAACTGGGAGAGACCCAGTACTTC.

This clonotype was seen a few times. The chain links TRBV12-3 or TRBV12-4 to TRBJ1-5; TRBD1 matches 7 bases. CDR3 length: 14 residues. V shed 3 bases, J shed 5 bases, and the junction held 4 bases outside the gene matches. The CDR3 region has the DNA TGTGCCAGCAGTTTCACAGGGGAAGATCAGCCCCAGCATTTT. Translated: CASSFTGEDQPQHF.

This clonotype has ten or more counts. The chain carries TRBV12-3 or TRBV12-4 and TRBJ1-5; maybe TRBD1 (6 bases). The CDR3 contains 15 residues. With 3 bases removed from V and 0 bases from J, the gap between germline ends came to 9 bases. The CDR3, as DNA: TGTGCCAGCAGTTTTCTACAGGGTAGCAATCAGCCCCAGCATTTT. Its translation: CASSFLQGSNQPQHF.

This clonotype has a count of ten or more. The chain joins TRBV11-2 to TRBJ2-7, with a tentative D call TRBD1 (5 bases). Germline CDR1 is SGHAT and CDR2 is FQNNGV. V lost 7 bases, J lost 2 bases, and 12 bases lay in between. This CDR3 comprises 13 residues. CDR3 nucleotides: TGTGCCAGCAATGGCGCAGGGACCTACGAGCAGTACTTC. This gives the protein CASNGAGTYEQYF.

There are many counts of this clonotype. The chain couples TRBV2 to TRBJ2-5; TRBD2 agrees at 12 bases. The germline CDR1 and CDR2 sequences are SNHLY and FYNNEI. After removal of 1 base from V and 4 bases from J, the junction contained 7 bases not matched to a gene. There are 17 residues in the CDR3. The CDR3 sequence is CASSEGLAGAGGETQYF. In DNA form, the CDR3 reads TGTGCCAGCAGTGAAGGACTAGCGGGGGCCGGGGGAGAGACCCAGTACTTC.

This clonotype was counted many times. The gene calls are TRBV6-1 and TRBJ2-1, with D perhaps TRBD1 or TRBD2 (5 bases each). V was shortened by 6 bases and J by 6 bases, with 21 bases between the two germline ends. The CDR3 spans 16 residues. Germline CDR1 and CDR2: MNHNS and SASEGT. In DNA, the CDR3 is TGTGCCAGCAGCCTAAACCGGGACCAAATGTCCAATGAGCAGTTCTTC. It specifies CASSLNRDQMSNEQFF.

This clonotype was picked up many times. The J gene is TRBJ2-7, the V gene TRBV5-1; 12 bases are a match to TRBD1. The junction had 7 bases not matched to a gene; V was cut back by 0 bases and J by 9 bases. The germline gives CDR1 SGHRS, CDR2 YFSETQ. This CDR3 has 15 amino acids. The CDR3 here is CASSLVGTGGEGQYF. For the CDR3, the DNA is TGCGCCAGCAGCTTGGTTGGGACAGGGGGCGAAGGGCAGTACTTC. The full variable domain, rest sourced from reference TRBV5-1 and TRBJ2-7, is KAGVTQTPRYLIKTRGQQVTLSCSPISGHRSVSWYQQTPGQGLQFLFEYFSETQRNKGNFPGRFSGRQFSNSRSEMNVSTLELGDSALYLCASSLVGTGGEGQYFGPGTRLTVT.

This clonotype occurred many times. The chain recombines TRBV5-1 with TRBJ2-3; D unclear. The germline gives CDR1 SGHRS, CDR2 YFSETQ. V dropped 0 bases and J dropped 1 base, with 6 bases sitting between them. The CDR3 length is 14 residues. The CDR3 protein is CASSLGYGTDTQYF. The DNA of the CDR3 is TGCGCCAGCAGCTTGGGGTACGGCACAGATACGCAGTATTTT.

Many counts were recorded for this clonotype. This chain uses TRBV6-2 or TRBV6-3 with TRBJ1-2, with D hard to call. Germline CDR1 is MNHEY and CDR2 is SVGEGT. V was shortened by 6 bases and J by 0 bases, with 14 bases between the two germline ends. This CDR3 has 15 amino acids. The CDR3 is CASRPGDGANYGYTF. CDR3 nucleotides: TGTGCCAGCAGACCCGGCGACGGAGCTAACTATGGCTACACCTTC.

This clonotype came up many times. The chain employs TRBV7-2 and TRBJ1-4; D possibly corresponds to TRBD1 (5 bases). Germline V gene data show CDR1 as SGHTA and CDR2 as FQGNSA. Trimming took off 3 bases at V and 7 bases at J, with 12 bases between the two ends. This CDR3 is 14 amino acids long. CDR3 in DNA: TGTGCCAGCAGCTTCCGGCAGGGCCGTGAAAAACTGTTTTTT. Translating it yields CASSFRQGREKLFF.

This clonotype was seen many times. The chain employs TRBV6-6 and TRBJ2-7, with TRBD2 matching over 8 bases. This CDR3 comprises 15 residues. J gave up 3 bases and V 6 bases, and 10 bases lay outside the gene matches. CDR1 MNHNY and CDR2 SVGAGI come from the germline V gene (reference sequence). CDR3 in amino acids: CASRNFFRGGYEQYF. DNA for the CDR3: TGTGCCAGCAGAAATTTCTTTCGGGGGGGCTACGAGCAGTACTTC.